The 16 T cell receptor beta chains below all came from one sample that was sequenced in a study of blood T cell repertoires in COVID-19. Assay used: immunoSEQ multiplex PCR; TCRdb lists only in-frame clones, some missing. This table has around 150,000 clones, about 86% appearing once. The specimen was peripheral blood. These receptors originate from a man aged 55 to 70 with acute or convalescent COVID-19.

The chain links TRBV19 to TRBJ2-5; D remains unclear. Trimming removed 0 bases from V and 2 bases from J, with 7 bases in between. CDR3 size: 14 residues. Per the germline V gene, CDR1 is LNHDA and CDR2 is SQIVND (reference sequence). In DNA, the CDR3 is TGTGCCAGTAGTATAGAACACGGGCAAGAGACCCAGTACTTC. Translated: CASSIEHGQETQYF.

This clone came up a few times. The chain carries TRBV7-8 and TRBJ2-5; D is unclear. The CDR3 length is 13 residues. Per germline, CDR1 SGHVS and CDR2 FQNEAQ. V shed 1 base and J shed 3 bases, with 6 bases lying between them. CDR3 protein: CASSLGAEETQYF. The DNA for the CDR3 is TGTGCCAGCAGCTTAGGGGCAGAAGAGACCCAGTACTTC.

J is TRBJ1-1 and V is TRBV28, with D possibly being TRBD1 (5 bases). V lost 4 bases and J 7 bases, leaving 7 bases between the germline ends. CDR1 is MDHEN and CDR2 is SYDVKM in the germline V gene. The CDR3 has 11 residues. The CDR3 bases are TGTGCCAGCAGTTCAAGGGGTGAAGCTTTCTTT. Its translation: CASSSRGEAFF.

This CDR3 is CASSLGLAGTDTQYF. The CDR3 DNA reads TGCGCCAGCAGCTTGGGACTAGCGGGCACAGATACGCAGTATTTT. V gene TRBV5-1 combines with J gene TRBJ2-3, with TRBD2 matching over 9 bases. The germline gives CDR1 SGHRS, CDR2 YFSETQ. V shed 0 bases and J 1 base; nucleotides not matched to a gene: 0. The CDR3 covers 15 residues.

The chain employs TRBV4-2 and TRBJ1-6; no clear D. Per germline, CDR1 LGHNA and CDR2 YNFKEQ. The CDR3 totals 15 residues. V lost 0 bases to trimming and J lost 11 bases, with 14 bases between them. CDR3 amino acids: CASSQDRQLRAPLHF. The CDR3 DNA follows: TGTGCCAGCAGCCAAGACAGGCAGTTGCGGGCACCCCTCCACTTT.

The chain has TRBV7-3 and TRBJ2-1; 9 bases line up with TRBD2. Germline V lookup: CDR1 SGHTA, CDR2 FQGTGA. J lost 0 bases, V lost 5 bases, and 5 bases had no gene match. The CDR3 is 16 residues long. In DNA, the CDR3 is TGTGCCAGCAGCCTCGATAGCGGGAGCTCCTACAATGAGCAGTTCTTC. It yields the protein CASSLDSGSSYNEQFF. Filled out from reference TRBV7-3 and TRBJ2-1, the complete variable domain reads GAGVSQTPSNKVTEKGKYVELRCDPISGHTALYWYRQSLGQGPEFLIYFQGTGAADDSGLPNDRFFAVRPEGSVSTLKIQRTERGDSAVYLCASSLDSGSSYNEQFFGPGTRLTVL.

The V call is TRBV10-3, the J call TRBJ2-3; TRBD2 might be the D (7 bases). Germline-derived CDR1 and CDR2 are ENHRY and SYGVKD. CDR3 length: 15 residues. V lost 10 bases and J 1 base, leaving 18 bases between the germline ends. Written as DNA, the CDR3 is TGTGCCAGGGTGATGCGGGGGCGCGGCACAGATACGCAGTATTTT. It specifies CARVMRGRGTDTQYF.

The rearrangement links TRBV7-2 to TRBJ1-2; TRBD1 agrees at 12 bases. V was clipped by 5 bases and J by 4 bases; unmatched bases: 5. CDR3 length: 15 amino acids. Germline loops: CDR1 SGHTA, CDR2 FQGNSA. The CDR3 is CASSPGTGGIYGYTF. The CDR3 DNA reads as TGTGCCAGCAGCCCCGGGACAGGGGGCATCTATGGCTACACCTTC.

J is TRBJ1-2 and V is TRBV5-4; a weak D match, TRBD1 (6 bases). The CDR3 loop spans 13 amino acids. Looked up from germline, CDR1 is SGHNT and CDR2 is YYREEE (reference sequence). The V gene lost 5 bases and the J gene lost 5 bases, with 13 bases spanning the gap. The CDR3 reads CASSLQGWYGYTF. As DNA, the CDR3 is TGTGCCAGCAGTTTACAGGGTTGGTATGGCTACACCTTC.

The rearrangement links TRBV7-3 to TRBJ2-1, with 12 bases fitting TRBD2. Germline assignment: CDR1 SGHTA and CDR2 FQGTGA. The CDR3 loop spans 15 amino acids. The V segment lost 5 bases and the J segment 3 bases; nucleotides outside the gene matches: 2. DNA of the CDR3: TGTGCCAGCAGCCGGACTAGCGGGATCTACAATGAGCAGTTCTTC. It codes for CASSRTSGIYNEQFF.

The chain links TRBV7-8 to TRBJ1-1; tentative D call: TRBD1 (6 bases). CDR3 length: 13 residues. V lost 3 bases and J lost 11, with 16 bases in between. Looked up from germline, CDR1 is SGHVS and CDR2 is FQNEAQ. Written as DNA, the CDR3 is TGTGCCAGCAGCTTGTTATGGGGGCAGGGGGCTTTCTTT. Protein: CASSLLWGQGAFF.

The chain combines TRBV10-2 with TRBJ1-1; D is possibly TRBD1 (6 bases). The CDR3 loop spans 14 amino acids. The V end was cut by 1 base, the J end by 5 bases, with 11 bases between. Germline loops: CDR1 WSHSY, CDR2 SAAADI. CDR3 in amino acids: CASSEWGRWTEAFF. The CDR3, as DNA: TGCGCCAGCAGTGAGTGGGGGCGTTGGACTGAAGCTTTCTTT.

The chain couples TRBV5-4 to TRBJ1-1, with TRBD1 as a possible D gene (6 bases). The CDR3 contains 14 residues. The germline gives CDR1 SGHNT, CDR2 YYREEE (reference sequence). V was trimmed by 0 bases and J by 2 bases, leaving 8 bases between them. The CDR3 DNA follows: TGTGCCAGCAGCTTGGAACAGGGAAACACTGAAGCTTTCTTT. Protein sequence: CASSLEQGNTEAFF.

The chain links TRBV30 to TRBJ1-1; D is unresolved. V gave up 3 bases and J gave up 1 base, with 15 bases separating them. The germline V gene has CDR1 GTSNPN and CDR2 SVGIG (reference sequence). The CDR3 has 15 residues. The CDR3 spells CAWSPPWSANTEAFF. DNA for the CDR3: TGTGCCTGGAGCCCCCCTTGGAGTGCGAACACTGAAGCTTTCTTT.

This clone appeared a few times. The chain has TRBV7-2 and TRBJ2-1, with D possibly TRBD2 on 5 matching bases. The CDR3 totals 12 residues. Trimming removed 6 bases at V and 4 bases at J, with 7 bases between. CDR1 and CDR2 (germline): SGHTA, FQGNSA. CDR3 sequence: CASRRTYNEQFF. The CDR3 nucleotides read TGTGCCAGCAGACGGACTTACAATGAGCAGTTCTTC.

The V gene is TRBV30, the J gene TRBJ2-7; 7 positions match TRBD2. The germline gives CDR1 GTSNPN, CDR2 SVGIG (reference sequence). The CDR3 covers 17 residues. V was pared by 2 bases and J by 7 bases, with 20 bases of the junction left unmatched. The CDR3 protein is CAWSLIISRLAAGEQYF. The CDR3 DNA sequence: TGTGCCTGGAGTCTAATCATTTCTAGACTAGCCGCGGGGGAGCAGTACTTC.